Each of the 19 T cell receptor beta chains below was sequenced from the same sample in a study of blood T cell repertoires in COVID-19. Generated by immunoSEQ multiplex PCR, the TCRdb table keeps only in-frame clones and is missing some. The sample has approximately 300,000 clones; about 82% are singletons. Sequencing input: peripheral blood. The receptors stem from a woman in her forties or fifties with acute or convalescent COVID-19.

This clone was observed a handful of times. This rearrangement joins TRBV28 to TRBJ2-2; 10 positions agree with TRBD2. CDR3 length equals 16 residues. Germline trimming cut 5 bases from V and 1 base from J; bases unmatched to any gene: 4. The germline gives CDR1 MDHEN, CDR2 SYDVKM. This chain's CDR3 is CASSPRTSGNTGELFF. The CDR3 bases are TGTGCCAGCAGTCCCCGGACTAGCGGGAACACCGGGGAGCTGTTTTTT.

The chain employs TRBV23-1 and TRBJ1-4; 7 bases agree with TRBD1. TRBV23-1 is classed as an ORF, of uncertain function. The CDR3 is 14 amino acids. The junction had 12 bases not matched to a gene; V was cut back by 11 bases and J by 6 bases. CDR3 amino acids: CAPRETGTYEKLFF. CDR3 coding DNA: TGCGCCCCCAGGGAGACAGGGACGTATGAAAAACTGTTTTTT.

With respect to this clone: The identical CDR3 is also encoded by other nucleotide sequences in the sample. This chain connects TRBV7-2 to TRBJ2-5; 12 bases are shared with TRBD2. Germline lookup yields CDR1 SGHTA and CDR2 FQGNSA. This CDR3 contains 15 residues. V lost 3 bases, J lost 1 base, and 0 bases stayed unmatched. The CDR3 DNA sequence: TGTGCCAGCAGCTTGGGACTAGCGGGCCAAGAGACCCAGTACTTC. This sequence encodes CASSLGLAGQETQYF.

The rearrangement links TRBV4-1 to TRBJ2-7; 7 bases are a match to TRBD1. This CDR3 is built from 13 residues. The V gene's germline CDR1 is MGHRA and CDR2 YSYEKL. V was clipped by 2 bases and J by 3 bases; unmatched bases: 1. The CDR3 DNA sequence: TGCGCCAGCAGCCAACACAGGGGCTACGAGCAGTACTTC. It specifies CASSQHRGYEQYF.

This chain links TRBV5-1 with TRBJ1-1; TRBD1 matches at 8 bases. CDR1 is SGHRS, CDR2 YFSETQ, per germline. V was pared by 2 bases and J by 2 bases, with 5 bases of the junction left unmatched. The CDR3 length is 15 residues. DNA for the CDR3: TGCGCCAGCAGCTTTACAGGGGGAAGTAACACTGAAGCTTTCTTT. This sequence encodes CASSFTGGSNTEAFF.

V gene TRBV4-3 combines with J gene TRBJ1-6; possibly TRBD1 for D (6 bases). V lost 4 bases, J lost 9 bases, and 16 bases lay in between. The CDR3 runs 15 residues. Germline CDR1 and CDR2: LGHNA and YSLEER. The CDR3 region is CASSPSHVQGSPLHF. The DNA for the CDR3 is TGCGCCAGCAGCCCCTCACACGTACAGGGTTCACCCCTCCACTTT.

The chain combines TRBV6-2 or TRBV6-3 with TRBJ2-7; 7 bases align to TRBD2. This CDR3 spans 13 amino acids. J was trimmed by 4 bases and V by 5 bases; bases with no gene match: 5. Looked up from germline, CDR1 is MNHEY and CDR2 is SVGEGT. CDR3 region: CASSRTSMYEQYF. CDR3 DNA sequence: TGTGCCAGCAGTCGGACTAGTATGTACGAGCAGTACTTC.

This rearrangement joins TRBV9 to TRBJ2-7; possibly TRBD2 for D (6 bases). Germline lookup yields CDR1 SGDLS and CDR2 YYNGEE. The CDR3 length is 15 residues. V lost 0 bases and J 1 base, leaving 11 bases between the germline ends. CDR3 coding DNA: TGTGCCAGCAGCGTAGATGGCGGGAATTCCTACGAGCAGTACTTC. It yields the protein CASSVDGGNSYEQYF. The full variable domain, with the rest looked up from reference TRBV9 and TRBJ2-7, is DSGVTQTPKHLITATGQRVTLRCSPRSGDLSVYWYQQSLDQGLQFLIQYYNGEERAKGNILERFSAQQFPDLHSELNLSSLELGDSALYFCASSVDGGNSYEQYFGPGTRLTVT.

V usage is TRBV6-5 and J usage is TRBJ1-4, with 7 bases aligning to TRBD1. V dropped 2 bases and J dropped 3; count of bases not matched to a gene: 6. This CDR3 spans 16 amino acids. The germline CDR1 and CDR2 sequences are MNHEY and SVGAGI. In DNA form, the CDR3 reads TGTGCCAGCAGTTACACGGACAGGACGGCTAATGAAAAACTGTTTTTT. Amino acid sequence: CASSYTDRTANEKLFF.

The gene calls are TRBV2 and TRBJ1-1; the D is unclear. The CDR3 contains 13 residues. Germline CDR1 and CDR2: SNHLY and FYNNEI. V lost 6 bases to trimming and J lost 1 base, with 9 bases between them. The DNA for the CDR3 is TGTGCCAGCAGCGAACCCGGGAACACTGAAGCTTTCTTT. This encodes CASSEPGNTEAFF.

The J gene is TRBJ1-4, the V gene TRBV12-3 or TRBV12-4; TRBD1 matches at 7 bases. J gave up 8 bases and V 8 bases, and 8 bases lay outside the gene matches. CDR3 length: 13 residues. CDR3 protein: CASRAGDSEKLFF. The CDR3, as DNA: TGTGCCAGCCGGGCCGGGGACAGCGAAAAACTGTTTTTT.

This chain uses TRBV10-3 with TRBJ2-1, with 11 nucleotides matching TRBD2. Losses at the gene ends were 6 bases for V and 4 bases for J; bases not matched to a gene: 5. The germline gives CDR1 ENHRY, CDR2 SYGVKD. This CDR3 spans 15 amino acids. For the CDR3, the DNA is TGTGCCATCAGCTTGGGACTAGCGGATTACAATGAGCAGTTCTTC. It encodes CAISLGLADYNEQFF.

The chain uses TRBV28 and TRBJ1-5; D gene unclear. The germline V gene has CDR1 MDHEN and CDR2 SYDVKM. The V gene lost 3 bases and the J gene lost 7 bases, with 10 bases spanning the gap. There are 13 residues in the CDR3. CDR3 sequence reads: CASSFGMGQPQHF. As DNA, the CDR3 is TGTGCCAGCAGTTTCGGGATGGGGCAGCCCCAGCATTTT.

This chain joins TRBV7-2 and TRBJ2-5, with 8 bases that match TRBD1. Per the germline V gene, CDR1 is SGHTA and CDR2 is FQGNSA. There are 14 residues in the CDR3. Unmatched junction bases numbered 6, after V lost 5 bases and J lost 4 bases. CDR3 nucleotide sequence: TGTGCCAGCAGCCCATACGGGACAGGAGAGACCCAGTACTTC. Translation: CASSPYGTGETQYF.

This clone was found once. V usage is TRBV2 and J usage is TRBJ2-7, with 8 bases lining up with TRBD2. This CDR3 region has 14 residues. Germline CDR1 SNHLY, CDR2 FYNNEI. The V and J ends lost 4 bases and 0 bases, in that order; junction bases with no gene match: 2. The CDR3 spells CASSAGRGSYEQYF. The CDR3 region has the DNA TGTGCCAGCAGTGCCGGGAGGGGCTCCTACGAGCAGTACTTC.

This clone was seen once. V gene TRBV30 combines with J gene TRBJ1-5; tentatively, D is TRBD1 (5 bases). Trimming removed 2 bases from V and 0 bases from J, with 17 bases in between. The CDR3 contains 17 residues. The germline V gene has CDR1 GTSNPN and CDR2 SVGIG (reference sequence). In DNA form, the CDR3 reads TGTGCCTGGAGTCGGGGGTTCCCCACCTATAGCAATCAGCCCCAGCATTTT. Protein: CAWSRGFPTYSNQPQHF.

The V call is TRBV24-1, the J call TRBJ2-1, with TRBD2 matching 9 bases. The CDR3 runs 16 residues. V shed 1 base and J 8 bases; nucleotides not matched to a gene: 8. The germline V gene has CDR1 KGHDR and CDR2 SFDVKD. CDR3 nucleotide sequence: TGTGCCACCAGTGATTTTGGCGGGAGGGCCCTCGATGAGCAGTTCTTC. Amino acid sequence: CATSDFGGRALDEQFF.

V and J are TRBV19 and TRBJ2-7, with D unresolved. Germline CDR1 reads LNHDA; CDR2 reads SQIVND (reference sequence). The CDR3 extends over 14 amino acids. V lost 1 base, J lost 2 bases, and 9 bases lay in between. In DNA, the CDR3 is TGTGCCAGTAGTATAGCCAGTACCACCTACGAGCAGTACTTC. Protein sequence: CASSIASTTYEQYF.

The genes are TRBV6-5 and TRBJ1-2, with 12 nucleotides matching TRBD1. This CDR3 contains 16 residues. Germline trimming cut 2 bases from V and 6 bases from J; bases unmatched to any gene: 7. The germline gives CDR1 MNHEY, CDR2 SVGAGI. CDR3 coding DNA: TGTGCCAGCAGTTACAGGGGGACAGGGGGCTTTCATGGCTACACCTTC. It specifies CASSYRGTGGFHGYTF.